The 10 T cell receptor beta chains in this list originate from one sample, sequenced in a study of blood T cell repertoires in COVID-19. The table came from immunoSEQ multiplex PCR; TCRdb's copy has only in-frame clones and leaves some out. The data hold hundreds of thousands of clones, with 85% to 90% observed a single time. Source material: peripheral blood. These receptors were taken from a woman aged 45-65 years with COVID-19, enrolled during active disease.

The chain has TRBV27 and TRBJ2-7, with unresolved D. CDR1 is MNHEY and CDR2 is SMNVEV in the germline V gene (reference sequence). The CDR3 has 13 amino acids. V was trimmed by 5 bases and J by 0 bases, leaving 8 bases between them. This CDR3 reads CASSAPSSYEQYF. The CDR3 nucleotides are TGTGCCAGCAGTGCCCCGAGCTCCTACGAGCAGTACTTC.

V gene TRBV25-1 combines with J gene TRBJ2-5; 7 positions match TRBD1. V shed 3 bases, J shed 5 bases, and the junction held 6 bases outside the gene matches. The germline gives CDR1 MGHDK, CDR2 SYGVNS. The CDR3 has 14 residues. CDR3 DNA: TGTGCCAGCAGTGAGTCGACAGGGTTGGAGACCCAGTACTTC. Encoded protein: CASSESTGLETQYF.

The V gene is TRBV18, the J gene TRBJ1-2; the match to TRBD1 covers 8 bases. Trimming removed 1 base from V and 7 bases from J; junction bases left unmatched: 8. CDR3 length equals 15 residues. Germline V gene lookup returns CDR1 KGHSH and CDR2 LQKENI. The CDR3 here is CASSPRQGADFGYTF. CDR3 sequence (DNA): TGTGCCAGCTCACCACGTCAGGGGGCGGATTTTGGCTACACCTTC. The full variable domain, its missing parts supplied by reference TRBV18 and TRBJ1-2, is NAGVMQNPRHLVRRRGQEARLRCSPMKGHSHVYWYRQLPEEGLKFMVYLQKENIIDESGMPKERFSAEFPKEGPSILRIQQVVRGDSAAYFCASSPRQGADFGYTFGSGTRLTVV.

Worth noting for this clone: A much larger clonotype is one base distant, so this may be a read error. The CDR3 here is CASVGGRGTSYEQYF. CDR3 nucleotides: TGTGCCAGCGTGGGGGGGCGGGGGACCTCCTACGAGCAGTACTTC. The rearrangement links TRBV2 to TRBJ2-7, with D perhaps matching TRBD2 (7 bases). CDR3 length: 15 residues. CDR1 SNHLY and CDR2 FYNNEI come from the germline V gene. Trimming removed 8 bases at V and 0 bases at J, with 17 bases between.

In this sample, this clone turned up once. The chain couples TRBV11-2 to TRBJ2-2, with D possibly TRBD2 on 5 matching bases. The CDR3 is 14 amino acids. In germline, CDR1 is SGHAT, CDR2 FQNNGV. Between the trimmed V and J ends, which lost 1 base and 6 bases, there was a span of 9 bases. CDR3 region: CASSLVRGPGELFF. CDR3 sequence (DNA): TGTGCCAGCAGCTTAGTCCGGGGTCCCGGGGAGCTGTTTTTT. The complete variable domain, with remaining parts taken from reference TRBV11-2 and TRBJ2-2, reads EAGVAQSPRYKIIEKRQSVAFWCNPISGHATLYWYQQILGQGPKLLIQFQNNGVVDDSQLPKDRFSAERLKGVDSTLKIQPAKLEDSAVYLCASSLVRGPGELFFGEGSRLTVL.

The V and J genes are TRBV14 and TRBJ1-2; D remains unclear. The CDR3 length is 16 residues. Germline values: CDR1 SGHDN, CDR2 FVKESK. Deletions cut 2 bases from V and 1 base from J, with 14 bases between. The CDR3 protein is CASSQKAGRVNYGYTF. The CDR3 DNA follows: TGTGCCAGCAGCCAAAAAGCTGGGAGGGTTAACTATGGCTACACCTTC. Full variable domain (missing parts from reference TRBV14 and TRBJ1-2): EAGVTQFPSHSVIEKGQTVTLRCDPISGHDNLYWYRRVMGKEIKFLLHFVKESKQDESGMPNNRFLAERTGGTYSTLKVQPAELEDSGVYFCASSQKAGRVNYGYTFGSGTRLTVV.

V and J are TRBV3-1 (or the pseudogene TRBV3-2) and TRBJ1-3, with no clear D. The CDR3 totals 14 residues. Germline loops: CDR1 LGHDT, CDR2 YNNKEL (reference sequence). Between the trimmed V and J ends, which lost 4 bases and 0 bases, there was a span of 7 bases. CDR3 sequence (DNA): TGTGCCAGCAGCCCCCGGGACTCTGGAAACACCATATATTTT. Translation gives CASSPRDSGNTIYF.

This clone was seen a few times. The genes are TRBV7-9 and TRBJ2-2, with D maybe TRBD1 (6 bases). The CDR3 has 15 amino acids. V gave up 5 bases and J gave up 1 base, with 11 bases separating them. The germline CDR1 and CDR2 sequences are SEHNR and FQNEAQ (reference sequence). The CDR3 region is CASSPWTVNTGELFF. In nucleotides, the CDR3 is TGTGCCAGCAGCCCATGGACAGTGAACACCGGGGAGCTGTTTTTT.

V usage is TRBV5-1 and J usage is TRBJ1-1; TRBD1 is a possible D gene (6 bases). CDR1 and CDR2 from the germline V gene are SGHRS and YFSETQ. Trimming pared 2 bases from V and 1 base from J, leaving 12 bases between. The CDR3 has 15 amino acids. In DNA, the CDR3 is TGCGCCAGCAGCTTAAAACAGGGTCAGAACACTGAAGCTTTCTTT. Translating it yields CASSLKQGQNTEAFF.

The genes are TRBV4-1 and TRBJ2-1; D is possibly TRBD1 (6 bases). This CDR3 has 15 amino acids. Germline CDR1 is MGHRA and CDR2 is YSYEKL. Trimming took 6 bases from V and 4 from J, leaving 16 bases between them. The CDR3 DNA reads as TGCGCCAGCAGACCAATGACAGGACCGTACAATGAGCAGTTCTTC. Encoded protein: CASRPMTGPYNEQFF.